This TCR beta chain is from a study of graft-versus-host responses after intestinal transplantation. For the study at large: Those transplanted obtained multivisceral, liver-intestinal, or isolated intestinal grafts.

Study-wide results and limits: GvH clones surfaced in recipient marrow, some emerging earlier in ileum or blood. Within allografts, high graft-versus-host to host-versus-graft clonal ratios were seen among patients with graft-donor T cell macrochimerism. Among circulating GvH clones, peak levels were associated with early post-transplant declines in HvG clones.

V was pared by 0 bases and J by 5 bases, with 4 bases between. The CDR3 contains 12 residues. In germline, CDR1 is MNHNY, CDR2 SVGAGI (reference sequence). As for this clone: Its target is not known.

Here immunoSEQ multiplex PCR was the method, and the copy in TCRdb shows in-frame clones only, minus some. The sample shows thousands of clones, 74% of them seen only once. Processing released intraepithelial and lamina propria lymphocytes from the graft tissue. The source material was ileum tissue, sampled roughly 490 days after intestinal transplant. The chain couples TRBV6-6 to TRBJ1-2; D unclear. The source is a human patient who received an intestinal transplant, so some T cells may come from the graft donor. CDR3 sequence reads: CASSYSGYGYTF. DNA of the CDR3: TGTGCCAGCAGTTACTCAGGTTATGGCTACACCTTC.